Reported below is one T cell receptor (beta chain). Antigen unknown. This CDR3 has 15 residues. V was cut by 5 bases and J by 5 bases, with 16 bases left in between. Germline loops: CDR1 SNHLY, CDR2 FYNNEI. Every donor was a Caucasian adult from Nashville, Tennessee. Memory CD4+ cells were the fraction left after CD45RA+ naive selection. Assay runs were performed at deep level. Some clones are missing from TCRdb's copy, which holds only in-frame ones; the method was immunoSEQ multiplex PCR. The table has roughly 2.5 million clones, approximately 90% seen once; the top ten hold 0.13% to 0.15%. The data were taken from a study of shared clonotypes between healthy human individuals. Study results and limitations: Generally, estimated richness proved larger in naive subsets than it did in memory subsets.

The sample taken for sequencing was naive CD4+ T cells sorted from blood. As to subset: CD45RA+ positively selected. V gene TRBV2 combines with J gene TRBJ1-5, with D perhaps matching TRBD1 (5 bases). The sequence was obtained from a young man in good health. The CDR3 region has the DNA TGTGCCAGCAGTAGGGCAGGGAGAGTTGATCAGCCCCAGCATTTT. Translation: CASSRAGRVDQPQHF.